Shown below are 29 T cell receptor beta chains from a single sample sequenced in a study of blood T cells in healthy people across ages. With a J-beta primer mix and a sample-barcoded 5' primer, a second PCR ran roughly 6 to 12 cycles. TCRdb reanalysed the 5' RACE reads using MiXCR and keeps one entry per CDR3 protein. The sample carries approximately 850,000 distinct CDR3 sequences, more than 40% recorded once. Sequencing used blood. The receptor source for this set is a man aged 60 to 75 in good health.

This clonotype was picked up many times. The chain links TRBV2 to TRBJ2-5, with D tentatively TRBD2 (5 bases). With 4 bases removed from V and 7 bases from J, the gap between germline ends came to 10 bases. The germline V gene encodes CDR1 SNHLY and CDR2 FYNNEI. This CDR3 has 12 residues. Here the CDR3 DNA reads TGTGCCAGCAGTGGAGAACGGGGGACCCAGTACTTC. This gives the protein CASSGERGTQYF. The variable domain in full, with the rest retrieved from reference TRBV2 and TRBJ2-5, is EPEVTQTPSHQVTQMGQEVILRCVPISNHLYFYWYRQILGQKVEFLVSFYNNEISEKSEIFDDQFSVERPDGSNFTLKIRSTKLEDSAMYFCASSGERGTQYFGPGTRLLVL.

This clonotype was seen a handful of times. This chain connects TRBV20-1 to TRBJ2-1, with 8 positions matching TRBD2. Germline lookup yields CDR1 DFQATT and CDR2 SNEGSKA (reference sequence). The V and J ends lost 6 bases and 0 bases, in that order; junction bases with no gene match: 4. This CDR3 comprises 14 residues. The CDR3 reads CSATSGSSYNEQFF. The CDR3 DNA sequence: TGCAGTGCCACGAGCGGGAGCTCCTACAATGAGCAGTTCTTC.

This clonotype was seen a handful of times. The genes are TRBV12-3 or TRBV12-4 and TRBJ2-5; D remains unclear. V was cut by 6 bases and J by 5 bases, with 10 bases left in between. The CDR3 is 12 amino acids. The CDR3 bases are TGTGCCAGCAGATCCAGTAGGGAGACCCAGTACTTC. Translation: CASRSSRETQYF.

The genes are TRBV10-2 and TRBJ2-7, with D maybe TRBD2 (7 bases). Trimming removed 7 bases at V and 6 bases at J, with 16 bases between. The CDR3 loop spans 13 amino acids. Germline assignment: CDR1 WSHSY and CDR2 SAAADI. In DNA, the CDR3 is TGCGCCAGCAACCCGGGGGGCTTGTCCGAGCAGTACTTC. This translates into CASNPGGLSEQYF.

This clonotype was counted between two and nine times. The chain is built from TRBV7-2 and TRBJ1-1, with a weak D call TRBD1 (6 bases). The V end lost 8 bases, the J end lost 1 base, and 20 bases lay between the germline ends. Germline CDR1 and CDR2: SGHTA and FQGNSA. This CDR3 is built from 16 residues. CDR3 protein: CASESSGRGKNTEAFF. CDR3 nucleotide sequence: TGTGCCAGCGAATCCTCGGGCAGGGGTAAGAACACTGAAGCTTTCTTT.

This clonotype was observed a few times. V and J are TRBV5-1 and TRBJ2-5; TRBD1 aligns across 7 bases. The CDR3 is 15 residues long. The V gene's germline CDR1 is SGHRS and CDR2 YFSETQ. The junction had 4 bases not matched to a gene; V was cut back by 2 bases and J by 0 bases. In nucleotides, the CDR3 is TGCGCCAGCAGCTTAACAGGGGCGTACCAAGAGACCCAGTACTTC. It specifies CASSLTGAYQETQYF. The variable domain in full, completed from reference TRBV5-1 and TRBJ2-5, reads KAGVTQTPRYLIKTRGQQVTLSCSPISGHRSVSWYQQTPGQGLQFLFEYFSETQRNKGNFPGRFSGRQFSNSRSEMNVSTLELGDSALYLCASSLTGAYQETQYFGPGTRLLVL.

The chain employs TRBV20-1 and TRBJ1-2; the match to TRBD1 covers 7 bases. CDR3 size: 15 residues. Germline V lookup: CDR1 DFQATT, CDR2 SNEGSKA (reference sequence). J lost 4 bases, V lost 2 bases, and 10 bases had no gene match. CDR3 protein: CSARPRQGGSYGYTF. DNA for the CDR3: TGCAGTGCTAGACCCCGACAGGGTGGGTCCTATGGCTACACCTTC.

This clonotype has a handful of counts. The chain is built from TRBV6-5 and TRBJ1-6, with 7 bases identical to TRBD1. V gave up 6 bases and J gave up 4 bases; unmatched junction bases: 9. The CDR3 sequence is 16 residues long. Germline values: CDR1 MNHEY, CDR2 SVGAGI. CDR3 DNA sequence: TGTGCCAGCAGCCCGACGCGACAGGGTTATAATTCACCCCTCCACTTT. This encodes CASSPTRQGYNSPLHF.

This clonotype was detected only a few times. The rearrangement uses TRBV27 and TRBJ2-1; 10 bases match TRBD2. The trim removed 9 bases at V and 8 bases at J, leaving 13 bases unmatched. The CDR3 sequence is 15 residues long. Germline-derived CDR1 and CDR2 are MNHEY and SMNVEV (reference sequence). The CDR3 region is CASSRRLAGDDEQFF. The CDR3 DNA follows: TGTGCCAGTAGCAGGCGGCTAGCGGGGGATGATGAGCAGTTCTTC.

The chain combines TRBV4-2 with TRBJ1-2; D perhaps matches TRBD1 (6 bases). This CDR3 contains 15 residues. V was cut by 0 bases and J by 4 bases, with 12 bases left in between. Looked up from germline, CDR1 is LGHNA and CDR2 is YNFKEQ. In DNA form, the CDR3 reads TGTGCCAGCAGCCAAGATAGGGGGGGATTCTATGGCTACACCTTC. Translation: CASSQDRGGFYGYTF.

This clonotype was seen more than once but under ten times. The chain uses TRBV7-8 and TRBJ2-3; 11 nucleotides align to TRBD2. Germline V gene sequence: CDR1 SGHVS, CDR2 FQNEAQ. The CDR3 loop spans 14 amino acids. V trimming: 3 bases; J trimming: 7 bases; junction bases outside the gene matches: 3. The CDR3 DNA reads as TGTGCCAGCAGCTTTAGCGGGGGGGTCAATACGCAGTATTTT. Its translation is CASSFSGGVNTQYF.

V usage is TRBV28 and J usage is TRBJ1-5; 7 bases align to TRBD1. From germline, CDR1 is MDHEN and CDR2 SYDVKM. Germline trimming cut 3 bases from V and 5 bases from J; bases unmatched to any gene: 13. The CDR3 contains 17 residues. CDR3 amino acids: CASSFDPKTTGDQPQHF. For the CDR3, the DNA is TGTGCCAGCAGTTTCGACCCGAAGACCACAGGGGATCAGCCCCAGCATTTT. Full variable domain (remainder filled in from reference TRBV28 and TRBJ1-5): DVKVTQSSRYLVKRTGEKVFLECVQDMDHENMFWYRQDPGLGLRLIYFSYDVKMKEKGDIPEGYSVSREKKERFSLILESASTNQTSMYLCASSFDPKTTGDQPQHFGDGTRLSIL.

The gene calls are TRBV12-3 or TRBV12-4 and TRBJ1-2; TRBD1 is a possible D gene (6 bases). V dropped 7 bases and J dropped 3 bases, with 12 bases sitting between them. This CDR3 is 13 amino acids long. The CDR3 DNA reads TGTGCCAGCACCCAACAGGGCCACTATGGCTACACCTTC. Its protein product is CASTQQGHYGYTF.

This clonotype was picked up a small number of times. V gene TRBV14 combines with J gene TRBJ2-3, with D possibly called TRBD1 or TRBD2 (5 bases each). The CDR3 is made up of 17 amino acids. V shed 3 bases and J shed 4 bases, with 20 bases lying between them. Germline CDR1 is SGHDN and CDR2 is FVKESK. CDR3 amino acids: CASSQEDYDSVSDTQYF. The DNA for the CDR3 is TGTGCCAGCAGCCAGGAAGACTACGACAGTGTCTCAGATACGCAGTATTTT.

The J gene is TRBJ1-2, the V gene TRBV29-1, with 7 bases aligning to TRBD1. Germline lookup yields CDR1 SQVTM and CDR2 ANQGSEA. V lost 7 bases to trimming and J lost 1 base; unmatched junction nucleotides: 6. There are 13 residues in the CDR3. The CDR3 region has the DNA TGCAGCGCCGACCCAGGGGGTAACTATGGCTACACCTTC. Protein product: CSADPGGNYGYTF.

This clonotype has a count of ten or more. The CDR3 region is CSVVERVQETQYF. The CDR3 region has the DNA TGCAGCGTTGTCGAGCGAGTTCAAGAGACCCAGTACTTC. The genes are TRBV29-1 and TRBJ2-5; D unclear. Germline V gives CDR1 SQVTM, CDR2 ANQGSEA. With 4 bases removed from V and 2 bases from J, the gap between germline ends came to 11 bases. The CDR3 contains 13 residues. The whole variable domain, filled in from reference TRBV29-1 and TRBJ2-5, reads SAVISQKPSRDICQRGTSLTIQCQVDSQVTMMFWYRQQPGQSLTLIATANQGSEATYESGFVIDKFPISRPNLTFSTLTVSNMSPEDSSIYLCSVVERVQETQYFGPGTRLLVL.

Remarks on this clonotype: One end of the junction fails to match germline, which may point to a read error. In DNA form, the CDR3 reads TGTGCCAGCTCATCTGTAGGACAGAACTCCTACGAGCGGTACTTC. Translation gives CASSSVGQNSYERYF. V gene TRBV18 combines with J gene TRBJ2-7, with D possibly being TRBD1 (6 bases). The CDR3 is made up of 15 amino acids. Germline CDR1 is KGHSH and CDR2 is LQKENI. Supplemented by reference TRBV18 and TRBJ2-7, the full variable domain reads NAGVMQNPRHLVRRRGQEARLRCSPMKGHSHVYWYRQLPEEGLKFMVYLQKENIIDESGMPKERFSAEFPKEGPSILRIQQVVRGDSAAYFCASSSVGQNSYERYFGPGTRLTVT.

This chain links TRBV20-1 with TRBJ2-1; D remains ambiguous. The germline CDR1 and CDR2 sequences are DFQATT and SNEGSKA (reference sequence). The length of the CDR3 is 15 residues. V shed 3 bases and J shed 0 bases, with 12 bases lying between them. The CDR3 DNA is TGCAGTGCTAGGTTCCATGAGAGCTCCTACAATGAGCAGTTCTTC. This sequence encodes CSARFHESSYNEQFF.

This clonotype was recorded a few times. The chain recombines TRBV20-1 with TRBJ2-7; TRBD1 matches at 11 bases. Germline V gene data show CDR1 as DFQATT and CDR2 as SNEGSKA (reference sequence). Trimming at V came to 5 bases and at J to 3 bases, leaving 6 bases not matched to a gene. CDR3 length: 14 amino acids. CDR3: CSARPGTGGYEQYF. CDR3 nucleotide sequence: TGCAGTGCTCGACCCGGGACAGGGGGCTACGAGCAGTACTTC.

This chain joins TRBV5-1 and TRBJ2-5, with 13 bases identical to TRBD2. J was trimmed by 6 bases and V by 4 bases; bases with no gene match: 6. The germline gives CDR1 SGHRS, CDR2 YFSETQ. CDR3 size: 15 residues. The chain's CDR3 is CASSALAGGSKTQYF. The CDR3 DNA reads TGCGCCAGCAGCGCACTAGCGGGGGGGTCGAAGACCCAGTACTTC.

There are many counts of this clonotype. V is TRBV4-2 and J is TRBJ1-2; D not certain. The ends were cut back, 0 bases at V and 2 bases at J, with 7 bases in the middle. The germline CDR1 and CDR2 sequences are LGHNA and YNFKEQ. The CDR3 spans 14 residues. The CDR3 spells CASSQETRNYGYTF. CDR3 DNA sequence: TGTGCCAGCAGCCAAGAGACAAGGAACTATGGCTACACCTTC.

In the case of this clonotype: An end of the junction differs from the germline gene, which may be a read error. The V call is TRBV5-5, the J call TRBJ2-1; D not certain. This CDR3 has 15 amino acids. Per the germline V gene, CDR1 is SGHKS and CDR2 is YYEKEE (reference sequence). The CDR3 here is CACSLVDTSYNEQFF. DNA of the CDR3: TGTGCCTGCAGCTTGGTAGATACCTCCTACAATGAGCAGTTCTTC.

This clonotype was picked up many times. The V and J genes are TRBV10-3 and TRBJ2-5, with TRBD1 matching over 9 bases. CDR3 length: 16 amino acids. Germline V gene data show CDR1 as ENHRY and CDR2 as SYGVKD. V lost 11 bases and J lost 0; bases outside the gene matches: 13. Here the CDR3 reads CASRTGDPPYQETQYF. The CDR3 DNA reads TGTGCCTCGCGGACAGGGGACCCCCCGTACCAAGAGACCCAGTACTTC.

V usage is TRBV4-1 and J usage is TRBJ2-6; D call uncertain. The V end was cut by 2 bases, the J end by 0 bases, with 8 bases between. CDR1 and CDR2 from the germline V gene are MGHRA and YSYEKL. The CDR3 consists of 16 residues. CDR3 protein: CASSQPRSSGANVLTF. The CDR3 coding sequence is TGCGCCAGCAGCCAACCCCGGAGCTCTGGGGCCAACGTCCTGACTTTC.

The chain combines TRBV6-2 or TRBV6-3 with TRBJ2-2, with D possibly being TRBD1 or TRBD2 (5 bases each). The CDR3 is 19 residues long. Germline loops: CDR1 MNHEY, CDR2 SVGEGT. V was shortened by 7 bases and J by 2 bases, with 26 bases between the two germline ends. CDR3 sequence: CASNKRSRGQSTNTGELFF. CDR3 sequence (DNA): TGTGCCAGCAACAAACGTTCACGGGGCCAGAGTACCAACACCGGGGAGCTGTTTTTT.

This clonotype was seen more than once but under ten times. V gene TRBV20-1 combines with J gene TRBJ2-7, with TRBD1 matching 7 bases. This CDR3 contains 14 residues. CDR1 is DFQATT, CDR2 SNEGSKA, per germline (reference sequence). The J segment lost 0 bases and the V segment lost 0 bases, leaving 2 bases of the junction unmatched. The CDR3 reads CSARDRGLSYEQYF. The CDR3 coding sequence is TGCAGTGCTAGAGATAGGGGGCTCTCCTACGAGCAGTACTTC.

This clonotype was recorded a few times. CDR3 nucleotides: TGTGCCAGCAGCTTTTTGAGACAGGGGATTACATCCTACGAGCAGTACTTC. Residues: CASSFLRQGITSYEQYF. The chain joins TRBV7-9 to TRBJ2-7, with 8 bases matching TRBD1. The CDR3 is made up of 17 amino acids. The germline V gene has CDR1 SEHNR and CDR2 FQNEAQ (reference sequence). V shed 3 bases, J shed 1 base, and the junction held 11 bases outside the gene matches.

The chain is built from TRBV30 and TRBJ2-7, with D possibly TRBD1 on 6 matching bases. The CDR3 totals 15 residues. V shed 4 bases and J shed 1 base, with 17 bases lying between them. Germline V gene sequence: CDR1 GTSNPN, CDR2 SVGIG (reference sequence). The CDR3 loop reads CAWKNRVGDSYEQYF. In DNA form, the CDR3 reads TGTGCCTGGAAAAACAGGGTGGGGGATTCCTACGAGCAGTACTTC. Full variable domain (remainder filled in from reference TRBV30 and TRBJ2-7): SQTIHQWPATLVQPVGSPLSLECTVEGTSNPNLYWYRQAAGRGLQLLFYSVGIGQISSEVPQNLSASRPQDRQFILSSKKLLLSDSGFYLCAWKNRVGDSYEQYFGPGTRLTVT.

This clonotype was seen a single time. The chain recombines TRBV6-6 with TRBJ2-5; TRBD1 agrees at 7 bases. The CDR3 loop spans 15 amino acids. V lost 6 bases to trimming and J lost 5 bases; unmatched junction nucleotides: 12. Per the germline V gene, CDR1 is MNHNY and CDR2 is SVGAGI (reference sequence). The DNA for the CDR3 is TGTGCCAGCAGGGAACTGGGACAGCCGGTGGAGACCCAGTACTTC. Translation gives CASRELGQPVETQYF.